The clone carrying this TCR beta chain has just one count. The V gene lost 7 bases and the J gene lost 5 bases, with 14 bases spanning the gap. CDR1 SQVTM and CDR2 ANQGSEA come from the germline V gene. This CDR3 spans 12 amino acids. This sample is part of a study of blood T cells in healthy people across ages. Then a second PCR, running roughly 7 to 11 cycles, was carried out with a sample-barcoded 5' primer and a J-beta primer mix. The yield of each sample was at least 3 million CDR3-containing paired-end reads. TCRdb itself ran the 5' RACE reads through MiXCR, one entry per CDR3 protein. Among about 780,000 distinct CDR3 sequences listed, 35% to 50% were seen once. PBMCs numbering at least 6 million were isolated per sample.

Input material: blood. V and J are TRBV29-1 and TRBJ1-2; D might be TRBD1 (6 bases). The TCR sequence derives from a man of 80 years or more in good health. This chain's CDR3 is CSAGQPSYGYTF. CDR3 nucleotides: TGCAGCGCCGGACAGCCCTCATATGGCTACACCTTC.